Listed below are T cell receptor beta chains from one sample, sequenced in a study of PD-1 blockade in classical Hodgkin lymphoma. Repertoires were generated with immunoSEQ multiplex PCR, while TCRdb's copy carries only in-frame clones and drops some. The sample has approximately 44,000 clones, around 74% seen once; the top ten hold around 2.4%. Here the sequenced sample was peripheral blood mononuclear cells (PBMCs), taken before the fourth cycle of nivolumab. These receptors came from a human donor with classical Hodgkin lymphoma. CDR3s include the opening cysteine and the closing phenylalanine or tryptophan. D genes are given only for firm matches. Clone size is shown for a subset of rows, as once, few, many or a class of expanded clone.

- | TRBJ1-5 | - | TRBV5-1 | CASSLDVTGGGNQPQHF | TGCGCCAGCAGCTTGGACGTGACAGGAGGGGGCAATCAGCCCCAGCATTTT
- | TRBJ2-3 | TRBD2 | TRBV15 | CATSRSGGLGLADTQYF | TGTGCCACCAGCAGATCCGGGGGACTAGGCCTAGCAGATACGCAGTATTTT
- | TRBJ2-1 | - | TRBV10-1 | CASSNPRGEQFF | TGCGCCAGCAGTAATCCCAGGGGTGAGCAGTTCTTC
few | TRBJ1-1 | - | TRBV7-9 | CASSLIPRDTEAFF | TGTGCCAGCAGCTTAATACCCAGGGACACTGAAGCTTTCTTT
once | TRBJ2-1 | - | TRBV27 | CASSFFGNEQFF | TGTGCCAGCAGTTTTTTCGGAAATGAGCAGTTCTTC
- | TRBJ1-2 | TRBD1 | TRBV2 | CASTGLTGGDYGYTF | TGTGCTAGCACGGGCTTGACAGGGGGCGATTATGGCTACACCTTC
- | TRBJ1-1 | - | TRBV6-6 | CASSDPRENTEAFF | TGTGCCAGCAGTGACCCCAGGGAGAACACTGAAGCTTTCTTT
- | TRBJ1-2 | - | TRBV4-2 | CASSQADYYGYTF | TGTGCCAGCAGCCAAGCTGACTACTATGGCTACACCTTC
- | TRBJ1-1 | - | TRBV7-9 | CASSRNMNTEAFF | TGTGCCAGCAGCAGAAACATGAACACTGAAGCTTTCTTT
- | TRBJ2-1 | TRBD2 | TRBV11-3 | CASSSGLAGGRGEQFF | TGTGCCAGCAGCTCGGGACTAGCGGGGGGCCGGGGTGAGCAGTTCTTC
- | TRBJ2-1 | - | TRBV19 | CASRQGYNEQFF | TGTGCCAGTAGGCAGGGCTACAATGAGCAGTTCTTC
- | TRBJ2-5 | TRBD1 | TRBV13 | CASSSGTGGGETQYF | TGTGCCAGCAGCTCAGGGACAGGGGGCGGGGAGACCCAGTACTTC
few | TRBJ2-1 | - | TRBV9 | CASSVDHLNDYNEQFF | TGTGCCAGCAGCGTAGATCACCTAAATGACTACAATGAGCAGTTCTTC
- | TRBJ2-2 | TRBD1 | TRBV19 | CASSRDRNTGELFF | TGTGCCAGTAGTCGGGACAGAAACACCGGGGAGCTGTTTTTT
few | TRBJ1-1 | TRBD1 | TRBV9 | CASSVDRGGNLNTEAFF | TGTGCCAGCAGCGTAGATAGAGGGGGCAACTTGAACACTGAAGCTTTCTTT
few | TRBJ1-5 | - | TRBV19 | CASATKYNSNQPQHF | TGTGCCAGTGCGACCAAGTACAATAGCAATCAGCCCCAGCATTTT
- | TRBJ2-7 | - | TRBV19 | CASSISTGTVYEQYF | TGTGCCAGTAGTATCTCGACAGGCACGGTTTACGAGCAGTACTTC
- | TRBJ1-5 | - | TRBV7-8 | CASTTGVGNQPQHF | TGTGCCAGCACTACAGGTGTGGGCAATCAGCCCCAGCATTTT
- | TRBJ1-2 | - | TRBV6-6 | CASTYDDSTGYTF | TGTGCCAGCACCTACGACGACTCGACCGGCTACACCTTC
- | TRBJ2-7 | - | TRBV7-9 | CASSLLVSEQYF | TGTGCCAGCAGCTTATTGGTCTCCGAGCAGTACTTC
medium-sized | TRBJ2-7 | TRBD2 | TRBV2 | CASSDTSGGPGEQYF | TGTGCCAGCAGTGATACCAGCGGGGGGCCGGGAGAGCAGTACTTC
- | TRBJ2-7 | - | TRBV5-4 | CASSLSWGDYEQYF | TGTGCCAGCAGCTTGTCCTGGGGAGACTACGAGCAGTACTTC
- | TRBJ2-1 | - | TRBV4-1 | CASSTHLRSGDEQFF | TGCGCCAGCAGCACACACCTTCGATCAGGAGATGAGCAGTTCTTC
once | TRBJ2-5 | - | TRBV6-6 | CASSLATGIETQYF | TGTGCCAGCAGTTTGGCCACAGGTATCGAGACCCAGTACTTC
once | TRBJ2-5 | - | TRBV7-2 | CASSLNSGETQYF | TGTGCCAGCAGCCTCAACTCGGGGGAGACCCAGTACTTC
- | TRBJ2-5 | TRBD1 | TRBV7-9 | CASSSDRAEVGTQYF | TGTGCCAGCAGCTCGGACAGGGCCGAAGTAGGGACCCAGTACTTC
- | TRBJ1-6 | - | TRBV30 | CAWSVPGVSGNSPLHF | TGTGCCTGGAGTGTACCCGGGGTCTCGGGTAATTCACCCCTCCACTTT
- | TRBJ1-2 | TRBD1 | TRBV28 | CASRAQGGNTHTF | TGTGCCAGCAGGGCACAAGGGGGCAATACCCACACCTTC
- | TRBJ2-1 | - | TRBV15 | CATSSLRDNEQFF | TGTGCCACCAGCAGTTTGAGGGACAATGAGCAGTTCTTC
- | TRBJ2-1 | - | TRBV5-6 | CASQWVGGIYNEQFF | TGTGCCAGCCAGTGGGTAGGGGGTATATACAATGAGCAGTTCTTC